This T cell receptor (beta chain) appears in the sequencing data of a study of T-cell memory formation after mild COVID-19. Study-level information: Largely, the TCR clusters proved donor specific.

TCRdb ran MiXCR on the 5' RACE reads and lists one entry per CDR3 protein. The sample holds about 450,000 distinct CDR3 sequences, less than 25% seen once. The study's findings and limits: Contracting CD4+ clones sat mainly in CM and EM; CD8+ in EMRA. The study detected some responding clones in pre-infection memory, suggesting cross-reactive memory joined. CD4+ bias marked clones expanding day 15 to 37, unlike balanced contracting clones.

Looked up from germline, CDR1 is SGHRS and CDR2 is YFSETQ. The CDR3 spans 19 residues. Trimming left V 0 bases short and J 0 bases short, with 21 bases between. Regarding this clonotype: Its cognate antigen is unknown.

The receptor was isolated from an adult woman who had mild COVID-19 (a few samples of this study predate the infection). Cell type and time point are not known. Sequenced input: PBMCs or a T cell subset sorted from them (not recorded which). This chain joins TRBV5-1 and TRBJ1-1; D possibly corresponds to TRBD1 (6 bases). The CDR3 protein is CASSLDHLSKTGMNTEAFF. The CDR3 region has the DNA TGCGCCAGCAGCTTGGACCACTTATCAAAGACAGGCATGAACACTGAAGCTTTCTTT. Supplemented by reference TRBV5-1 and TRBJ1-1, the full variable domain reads KAGVTQTPRYLIKTRGQQVTLSCSPISGHRSVSWYQQTPGQGLQFLFEYFSETQRNKGNFPGRFSGRQFSNSRSEMNVSTLELGDSALYLCASSLDHLSKTGMNTEAFFGQGTRLTVV.